This T cell receptor (beta chain) was recorded in a study of cytomegalovirus exposure and HLA in healthy donors (dated by TCRdb to 2016 to 2017). Regarding the study in general: According to an earlier analysis of a few hundred of the donors, some 180 million T cells yielded 90 million to 130 million unique TCR beta sequences and 276 Gb of sequence data. Roughly 300 gigabases of sequencing data and 70 million to 100 million unique TCR sequences made up an early release that covered approximately 650 HLA-typed donors. Of the 350 to 450 genotyped donors, 65% to 90% fell in the genetic ancestry cluster associated with self-reported Caucasian donors. The study aimed to test whether signatures of past pathogen exposure could be identified by cataloging public T cell receptors. The study used immunosequencing to profile the T cell repertoires of around 600 subjects and linked those repertoires to cytomegalovirus serostatus. A separate validation cohort of roughly 110 different subjects was used in addition to the roughly 670-subject first cohort. To predict cytomegalovirus infection status, the study combined high-throughput TCR immunosequencing, statistical association of individual TCRs with disease status, and machine learning. A later analysis re-analyzed previously published TCR beta repertoires from approximately 700 donors and added high-resolution HLA genotyping to study TCR occurrence patterns. Rather than using new phenotypic data, the later analysis identified candidate immune exposures from TCR beta sequences and from how often those sequences occurred across donors. An earlier analysis of around 640 of the donors used high-throughput TCR beta sequencing to judge whether each TCR beta V gene segment behaved as functional or pseudogenic. Donor age, sex, ethnicity and CMV serostatus were collected together with the repertoire data. A later genetic analysis used genome-wide SNP genotypes for 398 of the 666 donors, treating that subset as a discovery cohort. Every discovery cohort repertoire had been produced on one sequencing platform. Class I and class II HLA loci were covered by the typing at four-digit resolution. Typing coverage differed by locus: A, B, C, DRB1 and DQB1 were typed in roughly 620-630 donors, DQA1 in roughly 510, DPA1 in around 610, and DPB1 in 472. Because of strong linkage in the cohort, five DR-DQ haplotypes were treated as single units for association and clustering. On average, over 200,000 unique TCR beta nucleotide sequences were sequenced per donor among a few hundred genotyped donors of the cohort, with 15% to 20% of those sequences being non-productive.

Overall study results and their limits: A later analysis found that TCR association rates varied across HLA loci, with DRB1 alleles showing the most associated TCRs and HLA-C alleles the fewest. Compared with equally common non-associated chains, HLA-associated TCR beta chains in a later analysis were more clonally expanded and had lower generation probabilities. In the study, roughly 160 TCR beta chains were listed as associated with cytomegalovirus. Linkage disequilibrium might explain the correlated functional status among segregating V segments, but an unknown experimental factor could not be ruled out. Only TCR beta chains were sequenced in this cohort, and the absence of alpha or paired-chain data limited detectable features. According to a later analysis, most CMV-associated TCR beta chains appeared to be HLA-restricted, and the HLA associations seemed to be driven largely by CMV exposure. In vitro tests confirmed that a few of the cytomegalovirus-associated TCR beta chains recognize cytomegalovirus antigens. Strong co-occurrence of HLA alleles, especially DR and DQ, made assigning TCR associations to individual alleles difficult. Because some donors lacked HLA typing at each locus, the association tests relied only on the typed subset. According to a later analysis, parvovirus B19, influenza, CMV and Epstein-Barr virus appeared linked to several top co-occurrence clusters. Across donors, most TCR sequences were observed very rarely, whereas some public TCRs were present in many individuals. A further reported finding was that TCR beta sequences accurately predicted the HLA-A and HLA-B alleles for most subjects in the first cohort. An earlier analysis of several hundred of the donors showed that most TCR beta V segments appeared in productive rearrangements either about 87% or about 30% of the time, which broadly matched IMGT annotations. The classifier was reported to diagnose cytomegalovirus status with high specificity and sensitivity in both the original and validation cohorts. In a later genetic analysis, fewer N-insertions in productive TCRs were reported among donors in an Asian-associated ancestry cluster than the roughly 700-donor mean. At a false discovery rate of 0.05, a later analysis linked around 17,000 TCR beta sequences to specific HLA alleles. A later genetic analysis associated a missense DCLRE1C variant with V-gene and J-gene trimming of TCR beta chains, and an independent cohort replicated the association. Because counts were too low, under 20 rarely observed V segments, including chromosome 9 orphons, were left out of the earlier analysis of 587 of the donors. The authors suggested that the approach could potentially be generalized to other disease states and immunological phenotypes. A group of highly shared sequence variants was considered likely to be a technical artifact of the sequencing pipeline. Sequencing depth was assumed to be roughly uniform across donors in the presence/absence analyses, though that assumption may not hold. Some IMGT-functional V segments, including TRBV6-2 and TRBV6-3, could not be distinguished by the 87-base-pair reads and were therefore excluded. For the cohort, immune exposure information was limited to CMV serostatus.

The method behind the library was the immunoSEQ multiplex PCR assay. For the multiplex PCR, a mixture combining 60 forward primers for TCR Vbeta segments and 13 reverse primers for TCR Jbeta segments was used. The CDR3 region of rearranged TCR beta genes was amplified from genomic DNA by a multiplex PCR assay. The amplified TCR beta libraries were sequenced on the Illumina HiSeq System as 87-base-pair reads. The authors processed their data as follows. A later analysis tallied tens of millions of unique TCR beta chains across the 666 repertoires, and some 12 million of those chains were shared by two or more donors. To remove PCR and sequencing errors, raw reads were error-corrected and collapsed into unique sequences using a nearest-neighbor algorithm that merged closely related sequences. To assign V, D and J gene segments, CDR3 sequences were aligned to IMGT reference sequences. Each retained sequence needed at least a six-nucleotide match to both a V gene segment and a J gene segment. Rearrangements were classified as productive when the CDR3 lacked stop codons and remained in frame with V and J, and all other rearrangements were classified as non-productive. Following IMGT convention, CDR3 was defined as the stretch from the second conserved V-encoded cysteine up to the conserved J-encoded phenylalanine. Sequences without an unambiguous match to a single V gene segment were excluded from the earlier analysis of about 600 of the donors. In an earlier analysis of approximately 590 of the donors, V segments were called functional above 56.7% productive rearrangements and were called segregating when the between-donor standard deviation exceeded 5%. A statistical classification framework was built to diagnose cytomegalovirus status from the catalog of TCR beta chain sequences. V and J gene assignment, in a later analysis, came from comparing TCR nucleotide sequences with IMGT/GENE-DB human TR gene sequences. The TCRdist pipeline was used in a later analysis to assign CDR3 sequences and most-parsimonious VDJ recombination scenarios. In a later analysis, each TCR beta chain was defined by its CDR3 amino acid sequence together with its V-gene family, and reads lacking a unique V-gene family were excluded. As a way to deal with suspected cross-contamination and a sequencing artifact, a later analysis dropped 640 or so nucleotide sequences that were highly shared and had low generation probability. A later analysis calculated a clonal expansion index for each public chain from normalized within-repertoire ranks of inferred template counts. In a later analysis, generation probabilities were computed using a VDJ recombination model fitted to out-of-frame rearrangements, and the results were checked against IGoR. Hypergeometric tests were used in a later analysis to score TCR-TCR, TCR-HLA and TCR-CMV co-occurrence, with a repertoire-size bias correction applied to the TCR pairs. In a later analysis, false discovery rates were estimated by permuting HLA or CMV assignments 20 times. A later analysis grouped co-occurring TCRs with DBSCAN, adding TCRdist sequence similarity when clustering within HLA-allele-positive subsets. Co-occurrence clustering excluded repertoires with fewer than 30,000 or more than 120,000 public chains, plus five with anomalous nucleotide sharing. Imported from immuneACCESS, the table was reduced by TCRdb to in-frame sequences with V and J called. These copies leave out some clones; in studies compared against another copy, an unresolved V gene accounts for under half, and the cause of the remainder is not known. Clone size and V and J calls were adopted from that table, with D and trimming inferred from the DNA. This sample has more than 110,000 clones in its table, and about four fifths of those were observed once. Clones ranked in the top ten supply about 2.2% of the sample.

The cohort consisted of fewer than 700 healthy bone marrow donors. At the time of sampling, every cohort member was nominally healthy, though immune exposures that went unrecorded were likely present. The donor tested CMV seronegative, placing the donor among the 300 to 450 seronegative members of the cohort. A peripheral blood sample was collected from each donor, and TCR beta sequencing was performed on peripheral blood mononuclear cells. The Qiagen DNeasy Blood Extraction Kit was used to extract genomic DNA from the blood cell samples. Comments on this clone: The antigen it binds to is not known. One base away there is no much larger clone; base qualities are not given.

Counted from cysteine to phenylalanine, this CDR3 has 16 amino acids. Of all the DNA, just the CDR3 is kept, 48 bases in frame from base 1. V and J are truncated by 3 bases and 2 bases respectively, leaving an intervening sequence of 14 bases. CDR1 is given as SGHRS and CDR2 as YFSETQ, both from the germline V gene. This receptor was obtained from a man aged 25 to 40 in good health and CMV-seronegative. The sample comprised PBMCs. The chain links TRBV5-1 with TRBJ2-2, with a tentative D gene TRBD2 over 6 matching bases. The bases read TGCGCCAGCAGCTCCTTTGTTAGCGGAAACACCGGGGAGCTGTTTTTT. Translated, it gives CASSSFVSGNTGELFF.